This T cell receptor beta chain was captured by sequencing in a study of blood T cell repertoires in COVID-19. Study background: Samples came from the United States, Italy and Spain, spanning acute and convalescent COVID-19. PBMCs, B-cell-depleted T cells, or T cells provided the cDNA or gDNA that made up the material.

Trimming took 2 bases from V and 0 from J, leaving 8 bases between them. Germline assignment: CDR1 MNHEY and CDR2 SVGAGI. There are 15 residues in the CDR3. Authors' analysis steps: Amplification with reference gene primers provided the estimates of nucleated cell counts. Method: immunoSEQ multiplex PCR; TCRdb's copy keeps in-frame clones and lacks some. The V and J calls and clone size were taken over from that table, and D and trimming were inferred from the DNA. The sample has some 150,000 clones; 84% are singletons. This sequence originates from a man aged 35-49 years who had recovered from COVID-19. The specimen was peripheral blood. V gene TRBV6-5 combines with J gene TRBJ1-3; D perhaps matches TRBD1 (6 bases). This CDR3 reads CASSYDRSSGNTIYF. Written as DNA, the CDR3 is TGTGCCAGCAGTTACGACAGGAGCTCTGGAAACACCATATATTTT.